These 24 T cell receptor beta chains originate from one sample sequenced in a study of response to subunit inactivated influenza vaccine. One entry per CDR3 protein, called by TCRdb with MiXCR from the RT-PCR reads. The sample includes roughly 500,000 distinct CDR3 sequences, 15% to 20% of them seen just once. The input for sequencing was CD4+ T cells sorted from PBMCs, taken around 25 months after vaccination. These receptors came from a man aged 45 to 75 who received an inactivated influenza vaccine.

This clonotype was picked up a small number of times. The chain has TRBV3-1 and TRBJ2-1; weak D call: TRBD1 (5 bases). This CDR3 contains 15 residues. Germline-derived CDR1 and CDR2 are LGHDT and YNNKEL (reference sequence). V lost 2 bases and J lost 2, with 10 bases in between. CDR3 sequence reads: CASSQMAGTYNEQFF. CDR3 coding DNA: TGTGCCAGCAGCCAAATGGCAGGGACCTACAATGAGCAGTTCTTC.

CDR3 DNA: TGTGCCAGCAGTTTTGGGGGTAAAGCTTTCTTT. It translates to CASSFGGKAFF. The chain recombines TRBV12-3 or TRBV12-4 with TRBJ1-1; possibly TRBD1 for D (5 bases). With 3 bases removed from V and 9 bases from J, the gap between germline ends came to 8 bases. The CDR3 runs to 11 residues.

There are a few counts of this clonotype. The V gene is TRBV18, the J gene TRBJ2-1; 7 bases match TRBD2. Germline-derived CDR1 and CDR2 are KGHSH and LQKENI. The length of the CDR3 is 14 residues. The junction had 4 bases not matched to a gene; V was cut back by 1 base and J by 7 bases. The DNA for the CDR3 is TGTGCCAGCTCACCACGGGCGGGGGTTAATGAGCAGTTCTTC. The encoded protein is CASSPRAGVNEQFF. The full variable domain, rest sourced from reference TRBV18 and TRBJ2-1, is NAGVMQNPRHLVRRRGQEARLRCSPMKGHSHVYWYRQLPEEGLKFMVYLQKENIIDESGMPKERFSAEFPKEGPSILRIQQVVRGDSAAYFCASSPRAGVNEQFFGPGTRLTVL.

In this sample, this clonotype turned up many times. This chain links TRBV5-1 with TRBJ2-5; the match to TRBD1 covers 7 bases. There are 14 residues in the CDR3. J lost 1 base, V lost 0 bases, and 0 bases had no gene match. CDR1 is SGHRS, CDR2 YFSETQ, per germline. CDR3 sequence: CASSLGTGQETQYF. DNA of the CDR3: TGCGCCAGCAGCTTGGGGACAGGCCAAGAGACCCAGTACTTC.

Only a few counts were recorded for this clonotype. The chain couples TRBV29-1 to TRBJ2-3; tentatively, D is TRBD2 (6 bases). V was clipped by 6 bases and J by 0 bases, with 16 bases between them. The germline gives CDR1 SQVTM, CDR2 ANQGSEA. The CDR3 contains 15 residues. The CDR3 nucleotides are TGCAGCGTCGCTAATAGCGGAGAAAGCACAGATACGCAGTATTTT. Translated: CSVANSGESTDTQYF.

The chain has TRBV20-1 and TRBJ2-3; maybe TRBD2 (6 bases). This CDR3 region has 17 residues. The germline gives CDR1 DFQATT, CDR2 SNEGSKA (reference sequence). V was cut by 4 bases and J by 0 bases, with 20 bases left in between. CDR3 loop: CSATRVERAMSTDTQYF. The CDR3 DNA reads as TGCAGTGCTACCCGCGTGGAGCGGGCGATGAGCACAGATACGCAGTATTTT.

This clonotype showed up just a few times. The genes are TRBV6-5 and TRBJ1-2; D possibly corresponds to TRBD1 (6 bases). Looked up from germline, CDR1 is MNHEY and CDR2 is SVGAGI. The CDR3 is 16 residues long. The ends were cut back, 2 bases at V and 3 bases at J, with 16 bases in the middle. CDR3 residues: CASSYDSGGGYYGYTF. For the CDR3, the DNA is TGTGCCAGCAGTTACGATTCGGGGGGCGGCTACTATGGCTACACCTTC.

CDR3 sequence: CASSLFVTTEAFF. The CDR3 DNA reads TGTGCCAGCAGTTTATTTGTCACCACTGAAGCTTTCTTT. This chain connects TRBV27 to TRBJ1-1; D is unresolved. Trimming took off 1 base at V and 4 bases at J, with 7 bases between the two ends. CDR1 MNHEY and CDR2 SMNVEV come from the germline V gene (reference sequence). There are 13 residues in the CDR3.

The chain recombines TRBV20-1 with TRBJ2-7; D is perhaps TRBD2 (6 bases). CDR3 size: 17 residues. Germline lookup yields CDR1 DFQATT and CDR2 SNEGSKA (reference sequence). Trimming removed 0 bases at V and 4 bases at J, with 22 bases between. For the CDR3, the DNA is TGCAGTGCTAGAGATCTCATTCAAGGGACTGGGGCATACGAGCAGTACTTC. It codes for CSARDLIQGTGAYEQYF.

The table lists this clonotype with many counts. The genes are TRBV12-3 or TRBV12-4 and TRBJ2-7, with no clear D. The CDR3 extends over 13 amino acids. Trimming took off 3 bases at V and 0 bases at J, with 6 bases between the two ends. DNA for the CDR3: TGTGCCAGCAGTTTTCGGATCTCCTACGAGCAGTACTTC. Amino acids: CASSFRISYEQYF.

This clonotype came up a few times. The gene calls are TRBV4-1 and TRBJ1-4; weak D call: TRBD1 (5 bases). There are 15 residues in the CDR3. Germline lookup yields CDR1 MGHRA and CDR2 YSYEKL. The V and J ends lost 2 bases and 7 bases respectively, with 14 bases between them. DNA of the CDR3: TGCGCCAGCAGCCAACTAGGGGTTGAGGGTGAAAAACTGTTTTTT. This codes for CASSQLGVEGEKLFF.

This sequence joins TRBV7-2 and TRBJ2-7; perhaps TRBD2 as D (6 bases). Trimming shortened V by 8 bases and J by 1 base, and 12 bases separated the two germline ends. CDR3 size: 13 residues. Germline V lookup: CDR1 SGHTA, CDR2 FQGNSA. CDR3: CASRWAGSYEQYF. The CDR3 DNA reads TGTGCCAGCCGATGGGCGGGGTCCTACGAGCAGTACTTC.

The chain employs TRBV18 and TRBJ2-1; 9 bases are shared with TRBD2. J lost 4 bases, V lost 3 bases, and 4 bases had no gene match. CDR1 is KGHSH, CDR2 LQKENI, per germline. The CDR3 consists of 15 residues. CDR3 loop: CASSPRLAEYNEQFF. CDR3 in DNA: TGTGCCAGCTCACCTAGACTAGCGGAGTACAATGAGCAGTTCTTC. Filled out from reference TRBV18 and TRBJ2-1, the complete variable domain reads NAGVMQNPRHLVRRRGQEARLRCSPMKGHSHVYWYRQLPEEGLKFMVYLQKENIIDESGMPKERFSAEFPKEGPSILRIQQVVRGDSAAYFCASSPRLAEYNEQFFGPGTRLTVL.

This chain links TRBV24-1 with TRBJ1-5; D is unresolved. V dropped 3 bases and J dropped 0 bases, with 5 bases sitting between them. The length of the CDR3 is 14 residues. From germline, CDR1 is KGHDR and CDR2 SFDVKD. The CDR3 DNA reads TGTGCCACCAGTGATACCTATAGCAATCAGCCCCAGCATTTT. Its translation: CATSDTYSNQPQHF.

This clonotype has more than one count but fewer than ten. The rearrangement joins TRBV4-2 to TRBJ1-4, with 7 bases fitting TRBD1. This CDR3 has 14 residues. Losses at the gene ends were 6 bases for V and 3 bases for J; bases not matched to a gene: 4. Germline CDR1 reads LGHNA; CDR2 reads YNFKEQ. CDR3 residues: CASRVQGPNEKLFF. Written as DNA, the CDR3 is TGTGCCAGCAGGGTACAGGGGCCTAATGAAAAACTGTTTTTT.

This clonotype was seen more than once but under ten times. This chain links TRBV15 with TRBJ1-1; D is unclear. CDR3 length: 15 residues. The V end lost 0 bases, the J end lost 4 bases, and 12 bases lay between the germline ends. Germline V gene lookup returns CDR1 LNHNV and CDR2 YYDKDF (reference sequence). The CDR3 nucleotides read TGTGCCACCAGCAGAGATCGGGTTGTGACCACTGAAGCTTTCTTT. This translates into CATSRDRVVTTEAFF.

The CDR3 loop reads CASSPTSGGPYNEQFF. The CDR3, as DNA: TGTGCCAGCTCACCGACTAGCGGCGGACCCTACAATGAGCAGTTCTTC. V gene TRBV18 combines with J gene TRBJ2-1; TRBD2 aligns across 9 bases. With V trimmed by 3 bases and J by 2 bases, 5 bases remained unmatched. The CDR3 is made up of 16 amino acids. Germline V gene lookup returns CDR1 KGHSH and CDR2 LQKENI.

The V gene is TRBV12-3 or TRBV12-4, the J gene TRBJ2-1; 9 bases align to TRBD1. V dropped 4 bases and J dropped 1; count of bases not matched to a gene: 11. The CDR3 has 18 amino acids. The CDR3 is CASSSPGTGKSSYNEQFF. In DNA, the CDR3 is TGTGCCAGCAGTTCTCCCGGGACAGGGAAAAGTTCCTACAATGAGCAGTTCTTC.

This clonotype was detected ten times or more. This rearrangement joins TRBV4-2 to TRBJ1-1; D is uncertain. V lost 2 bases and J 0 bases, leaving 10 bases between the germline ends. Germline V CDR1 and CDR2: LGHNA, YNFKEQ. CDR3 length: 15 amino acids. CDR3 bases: TGTGCCAGCAGCCAACTCGGACGGATGAACACTGAAGCTTTCTTT. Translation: CASSQLGRMNTEAFF.

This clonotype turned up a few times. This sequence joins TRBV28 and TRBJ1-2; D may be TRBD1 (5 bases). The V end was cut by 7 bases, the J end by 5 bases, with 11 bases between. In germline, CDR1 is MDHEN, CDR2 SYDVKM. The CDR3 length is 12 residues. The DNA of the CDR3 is TGTGCCAGCACCCCCACAGGTTATGGCTACACCTTC. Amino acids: CASTPTGYGYTF.

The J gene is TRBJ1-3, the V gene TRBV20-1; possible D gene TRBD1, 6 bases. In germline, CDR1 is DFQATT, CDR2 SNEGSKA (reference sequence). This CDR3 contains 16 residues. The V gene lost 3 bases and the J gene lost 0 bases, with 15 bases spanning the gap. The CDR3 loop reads CSASQGGGLSGNTIYF. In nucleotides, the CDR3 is TGCAGTGCTAGCCAAGGAGGGGGACTCTCTGGAAACACCATATATTTT.

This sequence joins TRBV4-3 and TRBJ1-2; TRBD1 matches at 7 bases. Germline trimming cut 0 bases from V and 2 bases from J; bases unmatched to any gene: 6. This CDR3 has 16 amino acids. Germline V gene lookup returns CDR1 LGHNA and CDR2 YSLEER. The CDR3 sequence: CASSQEGTGQNYGYTF. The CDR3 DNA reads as TGCGCCAGCAGCCAAGAGGGTACGGGACAGAACTATGGCTACACCTTC.

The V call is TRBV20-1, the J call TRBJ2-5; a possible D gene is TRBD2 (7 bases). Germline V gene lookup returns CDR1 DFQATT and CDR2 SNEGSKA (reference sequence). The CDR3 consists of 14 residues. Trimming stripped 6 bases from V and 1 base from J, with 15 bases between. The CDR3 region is CSAPVAGAQETQYF. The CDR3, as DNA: TGCAGTGCACCTGTGGCGGGGGCCCAAGAGACCCAGTACTTC.

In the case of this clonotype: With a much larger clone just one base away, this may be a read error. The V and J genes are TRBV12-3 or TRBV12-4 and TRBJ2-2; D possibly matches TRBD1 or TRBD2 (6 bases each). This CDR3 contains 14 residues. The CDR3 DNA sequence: TGTGCCAATCAACGGGACACGAACACCGGGGGGCTGTTTTTT. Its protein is CANQRDTNTGGLFF.